This T cell receptor (beta chain) appears in the sequencing data of a study of shared clonotypes between healthy human individuals. About the study: Three CD4 naive, three CD4 memory, two CD8 naive and one CD8 memory plate were used per donor. Points from the study as a whole: Genetic and exposure-history diversity was limited by the few donors.

TCRdb's table, derived via immunoSEQ multiplex PCR, lists solely in-frame clones and lacks some. The table shows 2 million to 2.5 million clones, with roughly 95% occurring only once. Germline V gene sequence: CDR1 GTSNPN, CDR2 SVGIG (reference sequence). The length of the CDR3 is 12 residues. Trimming removed 8 bases at V and 6 bases at J, with 14 bases between. This clone was found a few times. Antigen specificity is unknown. The sample taken for sequencing was naive CD4+ T cells sorted from blood. Documented subset: CD45RA+ positively selected. This receptor was identified in a man aged 18 to 30 in good health. V and J are TRBV30 and TRBJ1-5, with D possibly matching TRBD1 (5 bases). The CDR3: CAGGGPCQPQHF. In nucleotides, the CDR3 is TGTGCCGGCGGGGGTCCATGTCAGCCCCAGCATTTT.